This T cell receptor beta chain is from a study of T cell repertoires in cytomegalovirus infection. About the research overall: HLA-B-restricted CMV epitopes that are well studied were used alongside recently identified HLA-C-restricted ones. Matching HLA type, along with CMV infection, was indicated by public TCR beta signatures.

Whole-study findings and limits: The study identified carriers of CMV plus the relevant HLA from cumulative public TCR beta family frequency. Predominance within the ex vivo response was attributable to HLA-C-restricted CMV-specific TCR beta clonotypes.

Each CDR3 protein gets one entry after TCRdb re-called the reads with MiXCR. The sample has approximately 990,000 distinct CDR3 sequences, less than 35% seen once. Comment on this clonotype: Antigen: not known.

CDR3 size: 14 residues. The V gene end was trimmed by 0 bases and the J gene end by 5 bases; junction bases not matched to a gene: 2. In germline, CDR1 is MNHEY, CDR2 SMNVEV (reference sequence). The sequences come from cultured CD8+ T cells from PBMCs, collected from culture after CMV antigen stimulation. This chain connects TRBV27 to TRBJ2-7, with 9 bases aligning to TRBD2. This sequence was found in a human donor in good health (CMV status not recorded). Some clones in this sample may be carry-over from other donors' samples. In DNA, the CDR3 is TGTGCCAGCAGTTTATCGACTAGCGGCGACGAGCAGTACTTC. This gives the protein CASSLSTSGDEQYF.